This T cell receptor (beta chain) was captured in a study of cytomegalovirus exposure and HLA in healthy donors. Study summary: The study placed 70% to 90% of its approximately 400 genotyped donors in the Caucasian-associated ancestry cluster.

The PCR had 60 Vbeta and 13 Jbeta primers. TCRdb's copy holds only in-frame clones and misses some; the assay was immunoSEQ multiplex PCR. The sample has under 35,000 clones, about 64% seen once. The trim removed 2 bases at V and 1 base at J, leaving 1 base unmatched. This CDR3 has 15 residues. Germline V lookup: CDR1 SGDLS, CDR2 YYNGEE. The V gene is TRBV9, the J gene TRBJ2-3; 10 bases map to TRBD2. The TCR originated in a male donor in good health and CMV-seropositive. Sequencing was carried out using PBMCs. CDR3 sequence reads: CASSVGTSGTDTQYF. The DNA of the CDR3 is TGTGCCAGCAGCGTGGGGACTAGCGGCACAGATACGCAGTATTTT.